Listed below are T cell receptor beta chains from one sample, sequenced in a study of CD8+CD57+ T cells in acquired aplastic anemia. A single record per CDR3 protein comes from TCRdb applying MiXCR to the reads. The sample yields 150,000 to 200,000 distinct CDR3 sequences, just over 45% seen once. Input material: sorted CD4+, CD8+, or CD8+CD57+ T cells (not recorded which) from PBMCs. Receptors were obtained from a human donor in good health. CDR3s include the opening cysteine and the closing phenylalanine or tryptophan. The D gene is left open where the match is weak. Expanded clones get a size class; other rows say once, few or many, or leave the size out.

TRBV6-5,TRBJ1-1,-,few,12,CASSYGGTEAFF,TGTGCCAGCAGTTATGGGGGGACTGAAGCTTTCTTT
TRBV7-6,TRBJ2-7,-,-,14,CASSFGGMGYEQYF,TGTGCCAGCAGCTTTGGAGGGATGGGCTACGAGCAGTACTTC
TRBV9,TRBJ2-3,-,many,14,CASSPRTDTDTQYF,TGTGCCAGCAGTCCACGGACCGACACAGATACGCAGTATTTT
TRBV20-1,TRBJ1-3,-,few,13,CSASDEQGHTIYF,TGCAGTGCTAGCGACGAACAGGGACACACCATATATTTT
TRBV2,TRBJ2-2,TRBD2,-,16,CASSGDSGSWTGELFF,TGTGCCAGCAGTGGAGATAGCGGGAGTTGGACCGGGGAGCTGTTTTTT
TRBV20-1,TRBJ1-1,TRBD1,-,14,CSAVWTGGRTEAFF,TGCAGTGCTGTCTGGACAGGGGGTAGGACTGAAGCTTTCTTT
TRBV5-6,TRBJ2-1,TRBD2,many,15,CASSRLAGGINEQFF,TGTGCCAGCAGTCGACTAGCGGGAGGGATTAATGAGCAGTTCTTC
TRBV19,TRBJ1-5,-,-,14,CASSIRGSDQPQHF,TGTGCCAGTAGTATAAGGGGAAGCGATCAGCCCCAGCATTTT
TRBV19,TRBJ1-2,TRBD1,once,15,CASSKGDSTNYGYTF,TGTGCCAGTAGTAAAGGGGACAGCACTAACTATGGCTACACCTTC
TRBV29-1,TRBJ1-1,-,-,12,CSVEQANTEAFF,TGCAGCGTTGAGCAAGCGAACACTGAAGCTTTCTTT
TRBV7-8,TRBJ2-5,TRBD1,few,16,CASSSVGQGPKETQYF,TGTGCCAGCAGCTCGGTAGGACAGGGGCCTAAAGAGACCCAGTACTTC
TRBV2,TRBJ1-2,-,-,14,CASSELAVNYGYTF,TGTGCCAGCAGTGAATTAGCGGTTAACTATGGCTACACCTTC
TRBV29-1,TRBJ2-5,-,many,11,CSVGVGETQYF,TGCAGCGTTGGGGTCGGGGAGACCCAGTACTTC
TRBV9,TRBJ2-2,TRBD1,many,16,CASSATTGPKAGELFF,TGTGCCAGCAGCGCAACGACAGGGCCCAAGGCCGGGGAGCTGTTTTTT
TRBV20-1,TRBJ1-6,TRBD1,-,11,CSAYRDSDLHF,TGCAGTGCTTATCGGGACAGCGACCTCCACTTT
TRBV15,TRBJ2-5,-,-,16,CATSGRMQGFGETQCF,TGTGCCACCAGCGGACGGATGCAGGGTTTTGGGGAGACCCAGTGCTTC
TRBV19,TRBJ2-5,-,-,14,CASSIGGAGETQYF,TGTGCCAGTAGTATAGGGGGGGCCGGAGAGACCCAGTACTTC
TRBV14,TRBJ1-4,TRBD1,-,19,CASSRRRDRGLCFRGKLFF,TGTGCCAGCAGCCGACGTAGGGACAGGGGACTGTGTTTTCGAGGAAAACTGTTTTTT
TRBV12-3/TRBV12-4,TRBJ2-3,-,many,14,CASSLQAGFTSPNF,TGTGCCAGCAGTCTGCAGGCGGGGTTTACCTCACCAAATTTT
TRBV20-1,TRBJ2-7,TRBD1,-,14,CSARETGQGFGEDF,TGCAGTGCTCGTGAGACGGGACAGGGTTTCGGGGAGGACTTC
TRBV20-1,TRBJ2-5,TRBD2,-,14,CSAKPSGPTQTQYF,TGCAGTGCTAAGCCTAGCGGACCCACCCAGACCCAGTACTTC
TRBV5-1,TRBJ2-3,TRBD2,few,17,CASSLGPAGAGADTQYF,TGCGCCAGCAGCTTGGGCCCCGCGGGAGCAGGCGCAGATACGCAGTATTTT
TRBV11-2,TRBJ2-1,TRBD2,-,15,CASSLVGGGANEQFF,TGTGCCAGCAGCTTAGTCGGCGGGGGGGCCAATGAGCAGTTCTTC
TRBV10-3,TRBJ2-3,-,-,15,CAISVGLPSTDTQYF,TGTGCCATCAGTGTTGGACTTCCCTCCACAGATACGCAGTATTTT
TRBV6-1,TRBJ2-3,-,-,15,CASRMGKAATDTQYF,TGTGCCAGCAGGATGGGAAAGGCAGCCACAGATACGCAGTATTTT
TRBV2,TRBJ2-3,TRBD1,many,17,CASSETWRTGGTDTQYF,TGTGCCAGCAGTGAAACGTGGAGGACAGGGGGCACAGATACGCAGTATTTT
TRBV7-6,TRBJ2-2,-,-,13,CASSPWGTGELFF,TGTGCCAGCAGCCCTTGGGGCACCGGGGAGCTGTTTTTT